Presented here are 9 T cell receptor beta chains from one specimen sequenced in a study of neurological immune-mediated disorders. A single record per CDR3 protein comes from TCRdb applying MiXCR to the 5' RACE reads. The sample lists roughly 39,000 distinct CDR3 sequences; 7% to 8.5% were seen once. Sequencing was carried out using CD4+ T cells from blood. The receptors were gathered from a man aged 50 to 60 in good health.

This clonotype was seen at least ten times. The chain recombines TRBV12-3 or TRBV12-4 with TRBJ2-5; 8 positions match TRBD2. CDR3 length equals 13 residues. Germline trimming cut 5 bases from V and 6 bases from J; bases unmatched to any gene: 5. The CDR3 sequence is CASSPRGGKTQYF. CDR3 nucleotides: TGTGCCAGCAGTCCACGGGGGGGGAAGACCCAGTACTTC.

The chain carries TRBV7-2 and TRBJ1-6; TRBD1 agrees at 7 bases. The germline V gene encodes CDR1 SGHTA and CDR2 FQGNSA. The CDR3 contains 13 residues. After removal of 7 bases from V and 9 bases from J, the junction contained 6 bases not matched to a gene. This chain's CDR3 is CASNRDRASPLHF. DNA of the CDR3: TGTGCCAGCAACCGGGACAGAGCTTCACCCCTCCACTTT.

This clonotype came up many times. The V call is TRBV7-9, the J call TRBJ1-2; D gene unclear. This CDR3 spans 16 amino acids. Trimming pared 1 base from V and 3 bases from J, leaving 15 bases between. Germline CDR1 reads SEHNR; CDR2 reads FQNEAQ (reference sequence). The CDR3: CASSLVGPRSDYGYTF. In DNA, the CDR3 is TGTGCCAGCAGCTTAGTCGGACCGAGGTCGGACTATGGCTACACCTTC.

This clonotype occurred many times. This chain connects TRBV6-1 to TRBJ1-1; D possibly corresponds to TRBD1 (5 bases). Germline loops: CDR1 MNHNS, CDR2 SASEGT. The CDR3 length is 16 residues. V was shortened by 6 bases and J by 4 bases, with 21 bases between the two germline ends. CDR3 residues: CASRGPNLRLVTEAFF. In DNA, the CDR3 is TGTGCCAGCAGGGGGCCCAACTTAAGGCTTGTCACTGAAGCTTTCTTT.

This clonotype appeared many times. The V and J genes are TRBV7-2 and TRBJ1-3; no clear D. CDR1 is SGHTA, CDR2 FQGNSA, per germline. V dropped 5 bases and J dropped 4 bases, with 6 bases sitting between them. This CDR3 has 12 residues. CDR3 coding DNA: TGTGCCAGCAGCCCTGGGGGAAACACCATATATTTT. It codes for CASSPGGNTIYF.

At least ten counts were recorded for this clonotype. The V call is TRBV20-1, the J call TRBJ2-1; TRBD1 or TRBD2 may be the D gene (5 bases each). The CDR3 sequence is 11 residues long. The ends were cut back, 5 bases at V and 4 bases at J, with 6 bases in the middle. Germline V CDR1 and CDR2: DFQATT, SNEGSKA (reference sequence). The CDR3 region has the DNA TGCAGTGCTGGGGGTTACAATGAGCAGTTCTTC. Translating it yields CSAGGYNEQFF.

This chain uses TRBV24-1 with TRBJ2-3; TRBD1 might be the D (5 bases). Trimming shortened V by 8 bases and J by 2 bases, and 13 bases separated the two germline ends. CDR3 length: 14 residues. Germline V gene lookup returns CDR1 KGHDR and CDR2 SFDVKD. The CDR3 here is CATTGYEDTDTQYF. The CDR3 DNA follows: TGTGCCACCACAGGGTACGAGGACACAGATACGCAGTATTTT.

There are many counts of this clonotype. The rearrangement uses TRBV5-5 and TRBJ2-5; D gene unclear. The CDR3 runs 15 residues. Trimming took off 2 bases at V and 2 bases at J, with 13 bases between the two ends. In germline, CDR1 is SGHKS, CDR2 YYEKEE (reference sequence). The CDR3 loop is CASSFQNRLQETQYF. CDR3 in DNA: TGTGCCAGCAGCTTTCAGAACCGGCTACAAGAGACCCAGTACTTC.

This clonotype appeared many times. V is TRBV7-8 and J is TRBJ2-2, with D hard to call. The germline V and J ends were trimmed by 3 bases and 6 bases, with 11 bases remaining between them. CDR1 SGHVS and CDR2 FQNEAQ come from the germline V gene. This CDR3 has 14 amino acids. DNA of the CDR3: TGTGCCAGCAGCTTCTACCCCGCGTCCGGGGAGCTGTTTTTT. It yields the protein CASSFYPASGELFF. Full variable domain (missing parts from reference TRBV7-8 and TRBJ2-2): GAGVSQSPRYKVAKRGQDVALRCDPISGHVSLFWYQQALGQGPEFLTYFQNEAQLDKSGLPSDRFFAERPEGSVSTLKIQRTQQEDSAVYLCASSFYPASGELFFGEGSRLTVL.